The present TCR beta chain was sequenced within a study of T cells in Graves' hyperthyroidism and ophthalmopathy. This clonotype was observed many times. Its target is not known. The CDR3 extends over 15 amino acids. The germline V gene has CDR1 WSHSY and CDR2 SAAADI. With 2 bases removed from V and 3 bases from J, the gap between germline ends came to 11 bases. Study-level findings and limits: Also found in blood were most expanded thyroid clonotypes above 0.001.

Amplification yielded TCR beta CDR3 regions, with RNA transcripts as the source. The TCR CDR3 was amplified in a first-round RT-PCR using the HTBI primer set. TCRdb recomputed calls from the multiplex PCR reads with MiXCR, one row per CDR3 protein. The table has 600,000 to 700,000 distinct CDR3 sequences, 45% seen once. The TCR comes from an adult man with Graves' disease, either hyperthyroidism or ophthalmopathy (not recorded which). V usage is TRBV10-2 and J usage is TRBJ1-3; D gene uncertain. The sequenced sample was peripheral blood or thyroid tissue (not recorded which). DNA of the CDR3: TGCGCCAGCAGTGAGAGCACGGGCAGTGGAAACACCATATATTTT. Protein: CASSESTGSGNTIYF.